This T cell receptor (beta chain) was identified during a study of CD8+CD57+ T cells in acquired aplastic anemia (dated by TCRdb to the late 2010s). About the investigation overall: Extracted DNA from sorted CD4+ and CD8+ cells averaged around 3.4 ug, ranging from roughly 0.17 to 30 ug. A CD8+CD57+ expansion meant a frequency higher than the mean frequency seen in healthy subjects. Summary of the overall study and its limitations: No significant difference in CD8+ Simpson's diversity was found between patients and healthy controls (P=0.060). Nearly 30 CD8+ CDR3 sequences were found in both patients and controls but appeared to be highly expressed in patients and within the immunodominant clones of the patients.

In the case of this clonotype: No cognate antigen has been identified for it. No base qualities exist here, and no much larger clone lies one base off it.

Including cysteine and phenylalanine, the CDR3 has 15 amino acids. The DNA shown is the 45-base CDR3, in frame from base 1. The germline ends are 12 bases apart after V is trimmed by 7 bases and J by 2 bases. Taken from the germline V gene, the CDR1 and CDR2 loops are SNHLY and FYNNEI. Flow cytometry had shown CD8+CD57+ cell expansion in the patients selected for sequencing. Severe acquired aplastic anemia was diagnosed in all patients according to International Study of Aplastic Anemia and Agranulocytosis and Camitta criteria. No therapy had been received by the patients at the time of blood sampling. The study deep-sequenced TCR repertoires of sorted CD4+ and CD8+ blood T cells from severe aplastic anemia patients and healthy subjects. Patients were enrolled in the USA under clinicaltrials.gov protocols 00001620, 01623167, 00001397, 00071045, 00081523 and 00961064. Ficoll-Paque density gradient centrifugation was used to isolate peripheral blood mononuclear cells. Before DNA extraction, CD4+ and CD8+ T cells were sorted by FACS or by magnetic beads.

Genomic DNA was used as template for profiling of TCR beta VDJ combinations and CDR3 sequences. TCR repertoire sequencing was run on an Illumina HiSeq 2000. The paper's data handling went like this. TRBV/TRBJ rearrangement plots, CDR3 size and DJ length profiles, and Simpson's diversity index were used to assess repertoires. The most abundant DNA sequence in the deep sequencing data was defined as the immunodominant clone. CDR3 amino acid sequences were checked for sharing across subjects and were also compared against the VDJdb database and published repertoires. TCRdb reprocessing: public reads trimmed at Q25 with fastp, clones called with MiXCR, in-frame beta chains kept. Identical CDR3 proteins give one entry, which carries the most common genes and DNA. What appears here as the V and J calls and clone size reflects TCRdb's work, not the paper's. For this sample there are under 350,000 distinct CDR3 sequences; 45% to 65% appear just once. Approximately 1.3% of the sample goes to the ten largest clones.

The sample taken for sequencing was sorted CD4+, CD8+, or CD8+CD57+ T cells (not recorded which) from PBMCs. The sequence derives from a human donor with aplastic anemia. Recombination linked TRBV2 to TRBJ1-6, with no reliable assignment of the D segment. The nucleotide sequence reads TGTGCCAGCACCCAGACCCATGCCTATAATTCACCCCTCCACTTT. It encodes CASTQTHAYNSPLHF.